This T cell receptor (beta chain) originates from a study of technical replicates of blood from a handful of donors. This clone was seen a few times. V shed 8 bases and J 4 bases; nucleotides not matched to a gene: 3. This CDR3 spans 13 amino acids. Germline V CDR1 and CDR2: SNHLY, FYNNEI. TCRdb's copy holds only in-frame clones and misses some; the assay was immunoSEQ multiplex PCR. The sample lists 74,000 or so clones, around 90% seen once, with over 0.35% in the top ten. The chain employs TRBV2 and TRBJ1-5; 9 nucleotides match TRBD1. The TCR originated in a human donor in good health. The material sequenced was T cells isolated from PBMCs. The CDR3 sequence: CASEGQGNQPQHF. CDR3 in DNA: TGTGCCAGCGAGGGACAGGGAAATCAGCCCCAGCATTTT.